These 13 T cell receptor beta chains were all obtained from the same sample, sequenced in a study of blood T cells in healthy people across ages. The second PCR ran roughly 7 to 12 cycles with a sample-barcoded 5' primer and J-beta primers. TCRdb processed the 5' RACE reads anew with MiXCR; each CDR3 protein has one entry. The top ten clones hold around 37% of a sample with around 690,000 distinct CDR3 sequences, around three fifths of them seen once. The sequenced material came from blood. These receptors all come from a man between 60 and 75 years old in good health.

The count of this clonotype is one. This rearrangement joins TRBV7-9 to TRBJ2-1; 11 bases agree with TRBD2. Germline CDR1 and CDR2: SEHNR and FQNEAQ (reference sequence). The ends lost 5 bases at V and 5 bases at J; junction bases unmatched: 8. The CDR3 is 16 residues long. This chain's CDR3 is CASSPTTSGAHNEQFF. In DNA form, the CDR3 reads TGTGCCAGCAGCCCGACGACTAGCGGGGCTCACAATGAGCAGTTCTTC.

In DNA form, the CDR3 reads TGTGCCAGCACATTAGGGAGGAACACCGGGGAGCTGTTTTTT. It is translated as CASTLGRNTGELFF. V is TRBV28 and J is TRBJ2-2; a weak D match, TRBD2 (5 bases). Germline V gene data show CDR1 as MDHEN and CDR2 as SYDVKM. The V and J ends lost 7 bases and 1 base respectively, with 10 bases between them. This CDR3 has 14 residues. The full variable domain, its missing parts supplied by reference TRBV28 and TRBJ2-2, is DVKVTQSSRYLVKRTGEKVFLECVQDMDHENMFWYRQDPGLGLRLIYFSYDVKMKEKGDIPEGYSVSREKKERFSLILESASTNQTSMYLCASTLGRNTGELFFGEGSRLTVL.

The J gene is TRBJ1-2, the V gene TRBV2; D is perhaps TRBD1 (5 bases). The CDR3 extends over 15 amino acids. CDR1 and CDR2 (germline): SNHLY, FYNNEI. With 7 bases removed from V and 7 bases from J, the gap between germline ends came to 22 bases. CDR3 sequence (DNA): TGTGCCAGCACCCTCGGGGGTTCTACCCTAGGTGGCTACACCTTC. Translating it yields CASTLGGSTLGGYTF.

This chain connects TRBV28 to TRBJ2-1; TRBD1 aligns across 9 bases. This CDR3 comprises 15 residues. V lost 8 bases to trimming and J lost 8 bases; unmatched junction nucleotides: 13. Germline V gene data show CDR1 as MDHEN and CDR2 as SYDVKM. The CDR3 nucleotides read TGTGCCAGCCTAGAGGGGGGACAGGGTGGCCATGAGCAGTTCTTC. Translation: CASLEGGQGGHEQFF.

This clonotype was seen a handful of times. In DNA form, the CDR3 reads TGCGCCAGCAGCCAAGAGGAGCTAGCGGGGGGCGAGCAGTACTTC. The encoded protein is CASSQEELAGGEQYF. This chain joins TRBV4-1 and TRBJ2-4; 11 nucleotides align to TRBD2. The J call may not be correct, given that the DNA end is closer to TRBJ2-7. CDR3 size: 15 residues. Germline loops: CDR1 MGHRA, CDR2 YSYEKL.

V and J are TRBV29-1 and TRBJ1-2; D possibly corresponds to TRBD1 (6 bases). This CDR3 is 14 amino acids long. Germline V gives CDR1 SQVTM, CDR2 ANQGSEA. The CDR3 is CNVDFAQGSDGYTF. CDR3 nucleotides: TGCAACGTCGACTTTGCACAGGGATCCGATGGCTACACCTTC.

This sequence joins TRBV4-2 and TRBJ2-1; 7 bases agree with TRBD2. Trimming removed 5 bases from V and 5 bases from J; junction bases left unmatched: 6. Germline values: CDR1 LGHNA, CDR2 YNFKEQ. There are 14 residues in the CDR3. The CDR3 is CASSARDYDNEQFF. The CDR3 bases are TGTGCCAGCAGCGCCCGGGACTACGACAATGAGCAGTTCTTC.

The genes are TRBV24-1 and TRBJ1-5; D is possibly TRBD1 (6 bases). Germline-derived CDR1 and CDR2 are KGHDR and SFDVKD. The length of the CDR3 is 12 residues. V lost 2 bases, J lost 9 bases, and 7 bases lay in between. The CDR3 region has the DNA TGTGCCACCAGTGATTCGACAGGGCCCCAGCATTTT. Translation gives CATSDSTGPQHF.

The chain couples TRBV20-1 to TRBJ2-3; TRBD1 might be the D (7 bases). The CDR3 contains 15 residues. The V end was cut by 5 bases, the J end by 3 bases, with 18 bases between. CDR1 is DFQATT and CDR2 is SNEGSKA in the germline V gene (reference sequence). The CDR3 DNA sequence: TGCAGTGCTCAGCCACAGGGGAGGCGTACAGATACGCAGTATTTT. Protein product: CSAQPQGRRTDTQYF.

The genes are TRBV10-1 and TRBJ2-5, with D maybe TRBD2 (6 bases). V was pared by 3 bases and J by 5 bases, with 13 bases between. This CDR3 is built from 14 residues. In germline, CDR1 is WNHNN, CDR2 SYGVQD (reference sequence). The CDR3 spells CASSEASARETQYF. The CDR3 DNA sequence: TGCGCCAGCAGTGAAGCTAGCGCCCGGGAGACCCAGTACTTC.

The chain has TRBV29-1 and TRBJ2-7, with D unresolved. Trimming took 1 base from V and 1 from J, leaving 14 bases between them. Germline values: CDR1 SQVTM, CDR2 ANQGSEA. The CDR3 totals 15 residues. CDR3 sequence (DNA): TGCAGCGTTGAAGTACAACGAAGAGTTTCCTACGAGCAGTACTTC. Residues: CSVEVQRRVSYEQYF.

The V call is TRBV12-3 or TRBV12-4, the J call TRBJ2-7, with D unresolved. Between the trimmed V and J ends, which lost 5 bases and 4 bases, there was a span of 12 bases. This CDR3 has 13 residues. Written as DNA, the CDR3 is TGTGCCAGCAGTGTAATGTCCGGATACGAGCAGTACTTC. Protein: CASSVMSGYEQYF.

This clonotype has just a few counts. This sequence joins TRBV7-9 and TRBJ1-1; D may be TRBD1 (5 bases). V dropped 8 bases and J dropped 6 bases, with 16 bases sitting between them. The CDR3 is made up of 13 amino acids. From germline, CDR1 is SEHNR and CDR2 FQNEAQ (reference sequence). The CDR3 DNA is TGTGCCAGCGCCGGGGGGTCGAGGGCTGAAGCTTTCTTT. As protein: CASAGGSRAEAFF.